A single TCR beta chain is shown here with its context. Its antigen is not known. Losses at the gene ends were 1 base for V and 3 bases for J; bases not matched to a gene: 6. This CDR3 spans 17 amino acids. Germline assignment: CDR1 MGHRA and CDR2 YSYEKL. This entry is derived from a study of cytomegalovirus exposure and HLA in healthy donors. PCR primers comprised 60 Vbeta and 13 Jbeta primers. The method was immunoSEQ multiplex PCR; TCRdb's version includes in-frame clones alone and lacks a portion of them. The table has roughly 180,000 clones, 70% to 90% seen once. Findings and limits, study-wide: In vitro data verified a few CMV-associated chains as specific for CMV antigens. The study listed approximately 160 cytomegalovirus-associated TCR beta chains. It has been reported that TCR beta sequences accurately predicted the HLA-A and HLA-B alleles of most subjects.

The TCR was taken from a male donor in good health and CMV-seronegative. V usage is TRBV4-1 and J usage is TRBJ2-2; the match to TRBD2 covers 9 bases. The material sequenced was PBMCs. CDR3 sequence reads: CASSQVARGGDTGELFF. CDR3 sequence (DNA): TGCGCCAGCAGCCAAGTGGCGCGGGGGGGCGACACCGGGGAGCTGTTTTTT.